This T cell receptor (beta chain) originates from a study of shared clonotypes between healthy human individuals. General study points: Even with large depth, rarefaction showed that sorted-subset sequencing was incomplete. For naive CD4 cells, approximately 4.8% of clonotypes were shared across a handful of donors.

The authors distributed each subset's genomic DNA evenly over several immunoSEQ plates. Clones were sequenced by immunoSEQ multiplex PCR, and TCRdb holds only the in-frame ones, with some missing. The sample holds approximately 1,500,000 clones, 96% seen once. Germline CDR1 and CDR2: SGHRS and YFSETQ. Trimming pared 3 bases from V and 8 bases from J, leaving 14 bases between. The CDR3 sequence is 13 residues long. Comments on this clone: Its antigen is unidentified.

The sequence derives from a man aged 25-45 years in good health. The specimen was naive CD4+ T cells sorted from blood. Subset reported: CD45RA+ positively selected. This chain connects TRBV5-1 to TRBJ1-2, with a tentative D call TRBD1 (6 bases). This CDR3 is CASSWTVQGGYTF. CDR3 in DNA: TGCGCCAGCAGCTGGACAGTCCAGGGAGGCTACACCTTC.